This TCR beta chain was sequenced for a study of T cell clonality in common variable immunodeficiency. Assay used: immunoSEQ multiplex PCR; TCRdb lists only in-frame clones, some missing. The table lists some 50,000 clones, with no singletons. Of note for this clone: The antigen is undetermined. A read error may account for a junction end that differs from germline. Read coverage stops 3 residues before the CDR3 terminus; the germline J gene supplies the remainder.

There are 14 residues in the CDR3. Germline lookup yields CDR1 KGHSH and CDR2 LQKENI. Broader study findings: Reportedly, TCR beta sequences from common variable immunodeficiency showed fewer deletions and N-nucleotide insertions. Shared TCRbeta clones were fewer between CVID subjects than controls. Compared with healthy controls, CVID subjects showed increased TCRbeta clonality, mostly in about a third.

Sequenced: peripheral blood mononuclear cells. The chain recombines TRBV18 with TRBJ1-2, with 7 bases aligning to TRBD1. This TCR came from a person aged 18-70 years in good health. The CDR3 sequence is CACSPNRGLYGYTF. The part of the CDR3 DNA that was read is TGTGCCTGCTCACCGAACAGGGGCCTCTATGGC.